The rows below give T cell receptor beta chains drawn from one sample of a study of T cell responses to AZD1222 COVID-19 vaccine. The assay was immunoSEQ multiplex PCR, and TCRdb's table has in-frame clones only and misses some. This sample has 200,000 to 250,000 clones, with approximately 94% found just once. The sequenced sample was peripheral blood, obtained on day 0 of MenACWY control vaccination. These receptors came from an adult in good health. Both conserved end residues are part of each CDR3. Fields, in order: D gene, CDR3 length, V gene, J gene, clone size, CDR3 protein, CDR3 DNA. A D gene is named only where the DNA matches it firmly. Size is stated for part of the rows, as once, few or many counts, or as a class when the clone is expanded.

-	14	TRBV7-2	TRBJ1-1	-	CASSLEPGRGEAFF	TGTGCCAGCAGCTTAGAACCGGGGCGTGGTGAAGCTTTCTTT
TRBD2	16	TRBV9	TRBJ2-4	-	CASSVSGTSGVSIQYF	TGTGCCAGCAGCGTTTCCGGGACTAGCGGGGTGTCGATTCAGTACTTC
TRBD1	18	TRBV14	TRBJ1-3	-	CASSEGLDRASPGNTIYF	TGTGCCAGCAGCGAAGGATTGGACAGGGCCAGTCCTGGAAACACCATATATTTT
-	14	TRBV19	TRBJ2-1	-	CASSIGDTYNEQFF	TGTGCCAGTAGTATAGGTGACACATACAATGAGCAGTTCTTC
TRBD1	14	TRBV7-2	TRBJ1-2	once	CASTPQGANQGYTF	TGTGCCAGCACCCCGCAGGGGGCTAATCAGGGCTACACCTTC
-	13	TRBV12-3/TRBV12-4	TRBJ1-2	-	CASSLERAGGYTF	TGTGCCAGCAGTTTAGAGAGGGCCGGAGGCTACACCTTC
-	14	TRBV7-3	TRBJ1-1	-	CASLRQGMDTEAFF	TGTGCCAGCCTTCGGCAGGGCATGGACACTGAAGCTTTCTTT
TRBD2	15	TRBV28	TRBJ2-1	once	CASSLGGGARYEQFF	TGTGCCAGCAGTTTGGGCGGGGGGGCCAGATATGAGCAGTTCTTC
-	15	TRBV2	TRBJ2-3	-	CASTWVGASTDTQYF	TGTGCCAGCACTTGGGTGGGTGCTAGCACAGATACGCAGTATTTT
-	14	TRBV2	TRBJ1-5	-	CASTDAGFGQPQHF	TGTGCCAGCACCGACGCCGGGTTTGGACAGCCCCAGCATTTT
-	12	TRBV2	TRBJ1-4	-	CASSPEGEKLFF	TGTGCCAGCTCCCCAGAGGGGGAAAAACTGTTTTTT
-	14	TRBV5-6	TRBJ1-1	once	CASSLSAMNTEAFF	TGTGCCAGCAGCTTGAGTGCGATGAACACTGAAGCTTTCTTT
-	15	TRBV2	TRBJ1-4	-	CASSVEAQSNEKLFF	TGTGCCAGCAGTGTGGAGGCGCAATCAAATGAAAAACTGTTTTTT
-	15	TRBV5-1	TRBJ2-3	-	CASSLDGYATDTQYF	TGCGCCAGCAGCTTGGATGGGTACGCCACAGATACGCAGTATTTT
-	14	TRBV28	TRBJ1-2	-	CASTPRGLFYGYTF	TGTGCCAGCACCCCACGGGGACTATTCTATGGCTACACCTTC